This T cell receptor beta chain was sequenced for a study of radiotherapy plus CTLA-4 blockade in lung cancer. Overall study findings and caveats: The best predictor of response was reported to be early blood T cell clone dynamics, with interferon-beta. Expansion of tumor-derived TCR clones was observed in blood after radiotherapy plus ipilimumab.

Worth noting for this clone: Its target is unknown. At one boundary the junction diverges from the germline segment, which might be a read error. Other nucleotide sequences in the sample specify the same CDR3.

The method was immunoSEQ multiplex PCR; TCRdb's version includes in-frame clones alone and lacks a portion of them. Among tens of thousands of clones listed, around 86% were seen once. The length of the CDR3 is 12 residues. In germline, CDR1 is MNHNS, CDR2 SASEGT. The chain links TRBV6-1 to TRBJ2-3; D remains ambiguous. The starting material was peripheral blood, obtained from a patient treated with radiotherapy plus ipilimumab. This TCR was sampled from a human donor with non-small cell lung cancer that progressed on radiotherapy plus ipilimumab. The CDR3 region has the DNA TGCGCCGCTAGTGCCTACACAGATACGCAGTATTTT. It yields the protein CAASAYTDTQYF.